The next 2 T cell receptor beta chains were all read from a single sample in a study of T cell repertoires in cytomegalovirus infection. Their antigens are not known. TCRdb reprocessed the reads via MiXCR and lists one record per CDR3 protein. Of roughly 78,000 distinct CDR3 sequences detected, around 37% appear once; the ten largest clones hold approximately 95%. This specimen was CD8+ T cells from cultured PBMCs, taken from culture after CMV antigen stimulation. The origin of the receptors is a human donor in good health (CMV status not recorded). Some clones in this sample may be carry-over from other donors' samples.

In its sample, this clonotype was seen a few times. The DNA of the CDR3 is TGTGCCAGCAGCTTTGGGGCTTGGGCGGAAGCTTTCTTT. This translates into CASSFGAWAEAFF. The rearrangement joins TRBV7-6 to TRBJ1-1, with D tentatively TRBD1 (5 bases). Trimming pared 3 bases from V and 8 bases from J, leaving 13 bases between. The CDR3 has 13 residues. The germline V gene encodes CDR1 SGHVS and CDR2 FNYEAQ.

The V and J genes are TRBV5-6 and TRBJ2-1; TRBD2 is a possible D gene (6 bases). The CDR3 has 16 amino acids. V was cut by 5 bases and J by 2 bases, with 17 bases left in between. In germline, CDR1 is SGHDT, CDR2 YYEEEE. CDR3 nucleotide sequence: TGTGCCAGCAGGCAGGGAAGGGGAGGAACCTACAATGAGCAGTTCTTC. Its protein is CASRQGRGGTYNEQFF. Supplemented by reference TRBV5-6 and TRBJ2-1, the full variable domain reads DAGVTQSPTHLIKTRGQQVTLRCSPKSGHDTVSWYQQALGQGPQFIFQYYEEEERQRGNFPDRFSGHQFPNYSSELNVNALLLGDSALYLCASRQGRGGTYNEQFFGPGTRLTVL.